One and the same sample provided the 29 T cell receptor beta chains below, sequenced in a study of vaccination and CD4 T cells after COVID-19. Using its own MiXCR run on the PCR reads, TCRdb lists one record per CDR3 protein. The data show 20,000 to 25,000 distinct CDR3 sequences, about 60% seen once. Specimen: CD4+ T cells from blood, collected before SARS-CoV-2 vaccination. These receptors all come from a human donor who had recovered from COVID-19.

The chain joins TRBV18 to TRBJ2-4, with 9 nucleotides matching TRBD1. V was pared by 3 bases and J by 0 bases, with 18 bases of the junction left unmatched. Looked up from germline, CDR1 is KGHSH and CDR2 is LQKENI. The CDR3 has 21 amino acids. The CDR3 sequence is CASSPRSLGTGREIAKNIQYF. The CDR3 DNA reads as TGTGCCAGCTCACCTCGAAGTCTGGGGACAGGGAGGGAAATAGCCAAAAACATTCAGTACTTC.

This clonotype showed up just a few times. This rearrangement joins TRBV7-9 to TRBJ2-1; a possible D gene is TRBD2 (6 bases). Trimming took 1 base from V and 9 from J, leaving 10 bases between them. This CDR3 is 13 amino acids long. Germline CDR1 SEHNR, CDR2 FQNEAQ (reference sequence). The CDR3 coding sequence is TGTGCCAGCAGCTTAGTAGAGGGAGGTGAGCAGTTCTTC. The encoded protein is CASSLVEGGEQFF.

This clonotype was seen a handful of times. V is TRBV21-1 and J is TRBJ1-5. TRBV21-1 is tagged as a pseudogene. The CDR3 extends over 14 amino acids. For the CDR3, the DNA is TGTGCCAGCAGCAAACTAAATTCCGGCGGGCCCCAGCATTTT. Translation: CASSKLNSGGPQHF.

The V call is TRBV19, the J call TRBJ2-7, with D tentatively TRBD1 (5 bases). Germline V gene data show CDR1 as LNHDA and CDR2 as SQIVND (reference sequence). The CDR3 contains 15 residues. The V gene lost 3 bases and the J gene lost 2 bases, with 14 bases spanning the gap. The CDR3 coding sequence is TGTGCCAGTAGTATTGTGTCAGGGAAACCCTACGAGCAGTACTTC. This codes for CASSIVSGKPYEQYF.

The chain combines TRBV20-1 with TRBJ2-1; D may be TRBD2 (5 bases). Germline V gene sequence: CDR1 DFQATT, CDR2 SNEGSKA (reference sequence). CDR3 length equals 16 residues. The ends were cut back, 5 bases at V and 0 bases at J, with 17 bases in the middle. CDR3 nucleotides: TGCAGTGCTGAGGACGGGGAGCGTGGCTCCTACAATGAGCAGTTCTTC. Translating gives CSAEDGERGSYNEQFF.

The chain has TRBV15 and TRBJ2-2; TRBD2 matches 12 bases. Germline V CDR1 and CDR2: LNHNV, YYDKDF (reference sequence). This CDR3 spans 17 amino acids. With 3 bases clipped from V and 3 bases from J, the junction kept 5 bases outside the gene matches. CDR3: CATSRDTSGRHTGELFF. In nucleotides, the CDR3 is TGTGCCACCAGCAGGGACACTAGCGGGAGGCACACCGGGGAGCTGTTTTTT.

The CDR3 spells CSARAGPPANSPLHF. The CDR3 region has the DNA TGCAGTGCTAGAGCCGGTCCTCCGGCTAATTCACCCCTCCACTTT. The chain has TRBV20-1 and TRBJ1-6, with D uncertain. This CDR3 is 15 amino acids long. Between the trimmed V and J ends, which lost 1 base and 6 bases, there was a span of 13 bases. Germline loops: CDR1 DFQATT, CDR2 SNEGSKA (reference sequence).

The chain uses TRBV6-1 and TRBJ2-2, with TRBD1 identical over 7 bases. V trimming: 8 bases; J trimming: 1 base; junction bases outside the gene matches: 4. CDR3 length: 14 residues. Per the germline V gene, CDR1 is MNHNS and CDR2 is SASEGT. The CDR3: CASGAGGNTGELFF. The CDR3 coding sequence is TGTGCCAGCGGGGCAGGGGGGAACACCGGGGAGCTGTTTTTT.

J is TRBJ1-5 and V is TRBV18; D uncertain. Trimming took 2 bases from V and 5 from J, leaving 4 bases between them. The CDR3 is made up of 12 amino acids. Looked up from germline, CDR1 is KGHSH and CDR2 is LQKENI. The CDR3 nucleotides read TGTGCCAGCTCACCAGGGGATCAGCCCCAGCATTTT. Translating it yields CASSPGDQPQHF.

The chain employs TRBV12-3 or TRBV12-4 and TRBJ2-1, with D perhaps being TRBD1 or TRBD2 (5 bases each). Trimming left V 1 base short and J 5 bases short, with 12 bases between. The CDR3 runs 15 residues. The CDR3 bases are TGTGCCAGCAGTTTAGGAGGGGTCAGGGACAATGAGCAGTTCTTC. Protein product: CASSLGGVRDNEQFF.

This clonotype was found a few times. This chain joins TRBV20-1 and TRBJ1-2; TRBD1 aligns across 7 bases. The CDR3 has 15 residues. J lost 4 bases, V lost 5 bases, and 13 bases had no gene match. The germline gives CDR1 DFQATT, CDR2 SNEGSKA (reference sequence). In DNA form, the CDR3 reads TGCAGTGCTGCGACGGGAGGGGGCGAAATCTATGGCTACACCTTC. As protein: CSAATGGGEIYGYTF.

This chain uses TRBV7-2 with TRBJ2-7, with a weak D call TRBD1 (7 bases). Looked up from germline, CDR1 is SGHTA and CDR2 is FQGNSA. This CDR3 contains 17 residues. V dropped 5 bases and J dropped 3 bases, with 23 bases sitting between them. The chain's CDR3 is CASSPLVRRDSYYEQYF. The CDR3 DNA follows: TGTGCCAGCAGCCCGCTGGTTCGGCGGGACAGCTACTACGAGCAGTACTTC. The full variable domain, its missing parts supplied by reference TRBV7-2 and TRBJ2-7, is GAGVSQSPSNKVTEKGKDVELRCDPISGHTALYWYRQSLGQGLEFLIYFQGNSAPDKSGLPSDRFSAERTGGSVSTLTIQRTQQEDSAVYLCASSPLVRRDSYYEQYFGPGTRLTVT.

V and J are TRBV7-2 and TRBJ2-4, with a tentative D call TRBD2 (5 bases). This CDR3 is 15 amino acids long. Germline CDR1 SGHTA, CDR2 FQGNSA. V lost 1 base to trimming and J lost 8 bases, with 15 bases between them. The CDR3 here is CASSLVVLAEDIQYF. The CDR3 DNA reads TGTGCCAGCAGCTTAGTGGTCCTAGCTGAGGACATTCAGTACTTC.

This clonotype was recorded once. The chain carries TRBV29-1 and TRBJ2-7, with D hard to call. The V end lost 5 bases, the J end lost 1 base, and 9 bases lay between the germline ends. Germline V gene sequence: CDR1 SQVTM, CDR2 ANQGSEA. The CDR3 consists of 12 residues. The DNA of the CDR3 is TGCAGCGTTTCGTGGGGTTCCTACGAGCAGTACTTC. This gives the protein CSVSWGSYEQYF.

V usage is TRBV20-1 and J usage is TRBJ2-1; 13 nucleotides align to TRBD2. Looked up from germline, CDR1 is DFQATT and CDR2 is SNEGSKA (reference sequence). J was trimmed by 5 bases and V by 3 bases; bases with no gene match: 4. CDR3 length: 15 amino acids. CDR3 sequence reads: CSAREGLAGNNEQFF. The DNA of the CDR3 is TGCAGTGCTAGGGAGGGACTAGCGGGGAACAATGAGCAGTTCTTC.

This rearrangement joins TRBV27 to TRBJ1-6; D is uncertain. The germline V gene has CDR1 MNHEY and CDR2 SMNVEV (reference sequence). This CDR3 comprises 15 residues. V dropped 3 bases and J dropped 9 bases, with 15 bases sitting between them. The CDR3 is CASSLRLEGTSPLHF. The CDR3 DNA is TGTGCCAGCAGTTTGCGGCTTGAAGGCACTTCACCCCTCCACTTT.

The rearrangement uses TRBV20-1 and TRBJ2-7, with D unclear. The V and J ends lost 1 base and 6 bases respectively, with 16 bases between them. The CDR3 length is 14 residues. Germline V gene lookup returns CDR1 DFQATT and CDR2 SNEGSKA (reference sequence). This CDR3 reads CSARVPLTRSEQYF. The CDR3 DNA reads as TGCAGTGCTAGAGTCCCCTTGACCAGGAGCGAGCAGTACTTC.

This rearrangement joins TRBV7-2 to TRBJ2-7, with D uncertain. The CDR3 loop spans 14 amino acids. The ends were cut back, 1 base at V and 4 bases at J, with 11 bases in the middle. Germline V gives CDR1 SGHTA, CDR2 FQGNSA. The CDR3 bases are TGTGCCAGCAGCTTAGTAGGATCGGCGTACGAGCAGTACTTC. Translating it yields CASSLVGSAYEQYF.

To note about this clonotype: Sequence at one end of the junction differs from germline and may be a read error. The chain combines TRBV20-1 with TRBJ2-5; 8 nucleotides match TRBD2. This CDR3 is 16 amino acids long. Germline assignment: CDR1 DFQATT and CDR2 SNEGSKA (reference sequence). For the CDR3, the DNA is TGCAGTGCTAGAGTTGGAACTAGCGGCTCTCAAGGGACCCAGTACTTC. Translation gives CSARVGTSGSQGTQYF.

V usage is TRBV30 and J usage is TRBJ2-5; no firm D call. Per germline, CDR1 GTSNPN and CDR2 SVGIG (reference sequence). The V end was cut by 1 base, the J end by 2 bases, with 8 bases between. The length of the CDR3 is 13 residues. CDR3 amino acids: CAWSGGLQETQYF. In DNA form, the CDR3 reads TGTGCCTGGAGTGGAGGTTTACAAGAGACCCAGTACTTC.

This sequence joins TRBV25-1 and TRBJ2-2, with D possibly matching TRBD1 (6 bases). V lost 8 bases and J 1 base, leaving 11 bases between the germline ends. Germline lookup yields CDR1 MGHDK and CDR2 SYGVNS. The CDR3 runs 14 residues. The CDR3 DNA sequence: TGTGCCAGCGTCGACAGGTGGAACACCGGGGAGCTGTTTTTT. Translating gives CASVDRWNTGELFF.

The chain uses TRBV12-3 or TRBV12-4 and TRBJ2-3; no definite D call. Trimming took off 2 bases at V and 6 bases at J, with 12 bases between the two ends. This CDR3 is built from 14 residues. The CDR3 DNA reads TGTGCCAGCAGTTTACAGCCGCGAGTGGATACGCAGTATTTT. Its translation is CASSLQPRVDTQYF.

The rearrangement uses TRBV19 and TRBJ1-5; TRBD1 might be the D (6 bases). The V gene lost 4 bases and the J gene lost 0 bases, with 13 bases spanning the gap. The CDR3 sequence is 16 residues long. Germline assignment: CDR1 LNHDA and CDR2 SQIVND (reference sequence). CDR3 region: CASSKTGTNSNQPQHF. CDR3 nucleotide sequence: TGTGCCAGTAGTAAAACCGGGACAAATAGCAATCAGCCCCAGCATTTT. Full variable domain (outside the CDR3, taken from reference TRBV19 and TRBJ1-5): DGGITQSPKYLFRKEGQNVTLSCEQNLNHDAMYWYRQDPGQGLRLIYYSQIVNDFQKGDIAEGYSVSREKKESFPLTVTSAQKNPTAFYLCASSKTGTNSNQPQHFGDGTRLSIL.

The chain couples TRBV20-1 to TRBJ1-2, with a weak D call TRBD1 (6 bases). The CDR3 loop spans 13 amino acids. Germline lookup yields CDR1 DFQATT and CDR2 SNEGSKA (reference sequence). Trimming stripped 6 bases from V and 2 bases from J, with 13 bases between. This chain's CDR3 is CSAKQGGNYGYTF. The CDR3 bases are TGCAGTGCCAAACAGGGAGGGAACTATGGCTACACCTTC.

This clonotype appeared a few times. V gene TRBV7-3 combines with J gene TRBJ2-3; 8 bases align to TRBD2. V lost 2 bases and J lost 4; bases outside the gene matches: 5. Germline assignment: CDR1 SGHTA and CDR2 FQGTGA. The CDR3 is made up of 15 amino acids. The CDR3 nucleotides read TGTGCCAGCAGCTTACTAGCGGGTGCCTCAGATACGCAGTATTTT. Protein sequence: CASSLLAGASDTQYF.

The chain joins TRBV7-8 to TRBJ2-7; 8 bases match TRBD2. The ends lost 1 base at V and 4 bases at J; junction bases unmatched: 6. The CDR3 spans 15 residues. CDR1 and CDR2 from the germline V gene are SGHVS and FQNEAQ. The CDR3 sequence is CASSLGTSLSYEQYF. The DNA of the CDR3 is TGTGCCAGCAGCTTAGGGACTAGCCTCAGTTACGAGCAGTACTTC.

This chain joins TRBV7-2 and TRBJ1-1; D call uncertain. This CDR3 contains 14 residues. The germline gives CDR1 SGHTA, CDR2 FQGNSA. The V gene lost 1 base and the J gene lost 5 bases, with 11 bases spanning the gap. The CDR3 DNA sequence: TGTGCCAGCAGCTTAGGTGGAGGGCGGACTGAAGCTTTCTTT. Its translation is CASSLGGGRTEAFF.

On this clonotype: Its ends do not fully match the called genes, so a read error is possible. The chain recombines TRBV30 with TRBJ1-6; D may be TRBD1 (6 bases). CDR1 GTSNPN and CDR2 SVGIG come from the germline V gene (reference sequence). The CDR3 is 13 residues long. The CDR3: CGGRSSYNSPLHF. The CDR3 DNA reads TGCGGGGGGCGAAGCTCCTATAATTCACCCCTCCACTTT.

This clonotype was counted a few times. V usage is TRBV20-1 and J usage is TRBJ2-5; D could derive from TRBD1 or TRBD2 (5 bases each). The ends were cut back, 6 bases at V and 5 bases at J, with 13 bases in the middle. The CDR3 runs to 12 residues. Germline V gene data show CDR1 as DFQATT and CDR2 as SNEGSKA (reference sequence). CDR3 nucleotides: TGCAGTGCCCAATGGGGGTGGGAGACCCAGTACTTC. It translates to CSAQWGWETQYF.